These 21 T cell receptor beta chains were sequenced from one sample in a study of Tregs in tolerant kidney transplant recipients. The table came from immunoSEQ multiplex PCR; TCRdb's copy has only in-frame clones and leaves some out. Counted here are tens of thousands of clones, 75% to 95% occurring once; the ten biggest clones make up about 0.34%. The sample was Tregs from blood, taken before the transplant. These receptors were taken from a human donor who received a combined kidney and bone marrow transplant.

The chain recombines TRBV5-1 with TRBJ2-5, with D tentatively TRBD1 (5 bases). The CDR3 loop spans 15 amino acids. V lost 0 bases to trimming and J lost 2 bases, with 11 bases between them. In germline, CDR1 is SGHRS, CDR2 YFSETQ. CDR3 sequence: CASSLVAGSQETQYF. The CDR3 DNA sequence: TGCGCCAGCAGCTTGGTTGCAGGGTCTCAAGAGACCCAGTACTTC.

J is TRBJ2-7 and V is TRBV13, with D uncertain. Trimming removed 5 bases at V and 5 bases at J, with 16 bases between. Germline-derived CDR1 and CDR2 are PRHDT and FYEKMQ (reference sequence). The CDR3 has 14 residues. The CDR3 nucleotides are TGTGCCAGCAGCCGGCAAACATACCACCACGAGCAGTACTTC. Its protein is CASSRQTYHHEQYF.

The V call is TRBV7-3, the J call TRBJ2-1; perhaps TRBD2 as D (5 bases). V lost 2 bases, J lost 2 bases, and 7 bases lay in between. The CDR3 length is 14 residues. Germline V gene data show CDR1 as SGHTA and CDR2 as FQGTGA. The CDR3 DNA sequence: TGTGCCAGCAGCTTATACGGGACCTACAATGAGCAGTTCTTC. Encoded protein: CASSLYGTYNEQFF.

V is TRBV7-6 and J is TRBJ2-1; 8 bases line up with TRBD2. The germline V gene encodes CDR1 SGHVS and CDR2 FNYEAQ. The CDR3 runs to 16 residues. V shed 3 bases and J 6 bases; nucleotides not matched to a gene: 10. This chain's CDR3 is CASSFLKAGVGNEQFF. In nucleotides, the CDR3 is TGTGCCAGCAGCTTCTTAAAAGCGGGAGTTGGCAATGAGCAGTTCTTC.

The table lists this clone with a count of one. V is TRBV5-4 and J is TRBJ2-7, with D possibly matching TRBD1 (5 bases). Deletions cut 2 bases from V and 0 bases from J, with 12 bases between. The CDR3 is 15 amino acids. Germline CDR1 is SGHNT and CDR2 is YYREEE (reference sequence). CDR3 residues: CASSFGQGASYEQYF. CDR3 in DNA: TGTGCCAGCAGCTTCGGCCAGGGTGCCTCCTACGAGCAGTACTTC.

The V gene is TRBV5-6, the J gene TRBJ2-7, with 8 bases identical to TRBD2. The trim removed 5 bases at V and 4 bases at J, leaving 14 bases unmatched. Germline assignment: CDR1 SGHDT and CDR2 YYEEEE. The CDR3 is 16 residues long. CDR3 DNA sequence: TGTGCCAGCAGATCCAGAGGTGCGGGAGGTTGGTACGAGCAGTACTTC. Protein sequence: CASRSRGAGGWYEQYF.

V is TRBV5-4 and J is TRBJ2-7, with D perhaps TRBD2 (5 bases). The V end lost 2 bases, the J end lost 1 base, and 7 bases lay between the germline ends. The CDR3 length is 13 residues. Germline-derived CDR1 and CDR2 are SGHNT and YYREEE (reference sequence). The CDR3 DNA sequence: TGTGCCAGCAGCTTCGAGGGATCCTACGAGCAGTACTTC. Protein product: CASSFEGSYEQYF.

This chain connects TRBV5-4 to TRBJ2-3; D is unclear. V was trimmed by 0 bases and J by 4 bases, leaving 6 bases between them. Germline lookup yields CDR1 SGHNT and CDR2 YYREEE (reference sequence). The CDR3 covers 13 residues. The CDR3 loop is CASSLAGPDTQYF. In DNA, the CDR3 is TGTGCCAGCAGCTTGGCCGGTCCAGATACGCAGTATTTT. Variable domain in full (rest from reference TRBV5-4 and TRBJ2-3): ETGVTQSPTHLIKTRGQQVTLRCSSQSGHNTVSWYQQALGQGPQFIFQYYREEENGRGNFPPRFSGLQFPNYSSELNVNALELDDSALYLCASSLAGPDTQYFGPGTRLTVL.

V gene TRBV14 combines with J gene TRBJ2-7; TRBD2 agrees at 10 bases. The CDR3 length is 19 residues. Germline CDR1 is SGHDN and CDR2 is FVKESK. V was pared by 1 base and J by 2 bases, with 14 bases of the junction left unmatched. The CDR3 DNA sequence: TGTGCCAGCAGCCAAGTGGGATTTTCCATAGCGGGAGGTCCCTACGAGCAGTACTTC. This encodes CASSQVGFSIAGGPYEQYF.

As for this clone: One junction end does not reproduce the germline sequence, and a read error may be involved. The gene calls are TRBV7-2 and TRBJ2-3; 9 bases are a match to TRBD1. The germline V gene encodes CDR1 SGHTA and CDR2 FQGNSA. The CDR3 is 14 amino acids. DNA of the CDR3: TGTGCCAACAGCTTCACAGGGGGCGCAAATACGCAGTATTTT. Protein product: CANSFTGGANTQYF.

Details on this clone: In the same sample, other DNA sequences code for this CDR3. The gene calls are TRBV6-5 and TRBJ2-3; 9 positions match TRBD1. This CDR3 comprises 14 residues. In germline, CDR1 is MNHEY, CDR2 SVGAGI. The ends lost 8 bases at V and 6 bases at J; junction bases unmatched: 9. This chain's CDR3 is CASAPSGTGDTQYF. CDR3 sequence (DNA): TGTGCCAGCGCACCGTCAGGGACAGGGGATACGCAGTATTTT.

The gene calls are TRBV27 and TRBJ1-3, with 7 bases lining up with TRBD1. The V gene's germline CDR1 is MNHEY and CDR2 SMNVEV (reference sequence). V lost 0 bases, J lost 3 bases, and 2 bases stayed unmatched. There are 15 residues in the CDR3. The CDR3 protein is CASSLSAGGGNTIYF. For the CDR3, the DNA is TGTGCCAGCAGTTTATCGGCAGGGGGTGGAAACACCATATATTTT.

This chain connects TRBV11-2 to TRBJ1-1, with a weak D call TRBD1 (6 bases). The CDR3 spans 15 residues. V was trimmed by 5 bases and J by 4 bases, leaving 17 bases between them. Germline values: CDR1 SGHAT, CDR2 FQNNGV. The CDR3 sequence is CASSNKGGTGTEAFF. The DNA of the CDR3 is TGTGCCAGCAGCAACAAAGGGGGGACGGGCACTGAAGCTTTCTTT.

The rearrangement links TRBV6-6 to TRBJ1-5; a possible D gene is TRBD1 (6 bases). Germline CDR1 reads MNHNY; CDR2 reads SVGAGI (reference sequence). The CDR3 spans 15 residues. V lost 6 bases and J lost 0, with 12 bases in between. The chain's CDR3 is CASRDGTTSNQPQHF. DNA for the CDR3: TGTGCCAGCAGGGATGGGACAACTAGCAATCAGCCCCAGCATTTT.

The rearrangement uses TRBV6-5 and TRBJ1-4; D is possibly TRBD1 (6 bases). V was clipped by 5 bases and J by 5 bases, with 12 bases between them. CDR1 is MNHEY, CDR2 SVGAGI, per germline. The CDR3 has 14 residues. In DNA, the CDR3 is TGTGCCAGCAGTCCCGGGACAAGGAATGAAAAACTGTTTTTT. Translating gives CASSPGTRNEKLFF.

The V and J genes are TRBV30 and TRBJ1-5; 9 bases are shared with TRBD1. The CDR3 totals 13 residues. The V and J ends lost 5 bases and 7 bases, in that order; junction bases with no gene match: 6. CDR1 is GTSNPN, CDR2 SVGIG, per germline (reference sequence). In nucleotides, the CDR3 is TGTGCCTGGGGGACAGGGTTGGAACAGCCCCAGCATTTT. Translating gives CAWGTGLEQPQHF.

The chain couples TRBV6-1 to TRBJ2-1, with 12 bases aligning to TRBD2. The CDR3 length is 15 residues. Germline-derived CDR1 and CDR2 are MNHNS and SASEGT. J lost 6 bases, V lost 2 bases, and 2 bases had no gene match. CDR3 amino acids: CASSELAGGPNEQFF. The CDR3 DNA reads TGTGCCAGCAGTGAACTAGCGGGAGGGCCCAATGAGCAGTTCTTC.

The CDR3 DNA is TGTGCCAGCAGTGAACCCGGCTATGGCTACACCTTC. This codes for CASSEPGYGYTF. The chain couples TRBV6-1 to TRBJ1-2; D unclear. V dropped 2 bases and J dropped 4 bases, with 5 bases sitting between them. The CDR3 runs to 12 residues. Germline V gives CDR1 MNHNS, CDR2 SASEGT.

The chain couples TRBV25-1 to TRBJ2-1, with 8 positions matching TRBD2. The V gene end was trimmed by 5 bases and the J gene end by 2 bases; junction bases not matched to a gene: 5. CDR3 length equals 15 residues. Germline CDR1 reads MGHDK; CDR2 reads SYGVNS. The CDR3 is CASSLSSGTYNEQFF. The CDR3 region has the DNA TGTGCCAGCAGTCTGAGTAGCGGGACCTACAATGAGCAGTTCTTC.

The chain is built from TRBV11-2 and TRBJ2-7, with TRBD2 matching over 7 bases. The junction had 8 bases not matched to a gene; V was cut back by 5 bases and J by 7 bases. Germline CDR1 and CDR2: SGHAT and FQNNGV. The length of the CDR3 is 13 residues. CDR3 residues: CASSPGGSWEQYF. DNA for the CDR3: TGTGCCAGCAGCCCGGGGGGTTCCTGGGAGCAGTACTTC.

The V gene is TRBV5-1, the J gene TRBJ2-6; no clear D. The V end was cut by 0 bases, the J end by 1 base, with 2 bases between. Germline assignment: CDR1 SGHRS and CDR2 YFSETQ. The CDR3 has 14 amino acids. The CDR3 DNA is TGCGCCAGCAGCTTGGTGTCTGGGGCCAACGTCCTGACTTTC. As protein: CASSLVSGANVLTF.